This TCR beta chain was profiled in a study of a mutant IDH1 vaccine in newly diagnosed glioma. The wider study: Patients had received radiotherapy, temozolomide, or both previously, most receiving both.

Generated by immunoSEQ multiplex PCR, the TCRdb table keeps only in-frame clones and is missing some. The table includes some 70,000 clones, about four fifths detected once. CDR1 MNHEY and CDR2 SVGAGI come from the germline V gene. The CDR3 sequence is 13 residues long. V was shortened by 7 bases and J by 5 bases, with 11 bases between the two germline ends. This clone was seen only a few times. Its specificity is not known. General study findings and limits: Pseudoprogression looked unconnected to shifts in top peripheral T cell clonotypes.

Time point defined: baseline, week 1 (first vaccination visit). Treatment noted: pre-vaccination baseline after standard-of-care therapy. The source of this sequence is a middle-aged man with glioma. The chain recombines TRBV6-5 with TRBJ2-2; possible D gene TRBD2, 5 bases. The specimen comprised PBMCs, sampled from a glioma patient treated with radiotherapy, temozolomide or both. The CDR3 DNA reads as TGTGCCAGCACGGGGAGAAGTACCGGGGAGCTGTTTTTT. This codes for CASTGRSTGELFF.